This TCR beta chain appears in the sequencing data of a study of patients and donors after allogeneic stem cell transplantation. This CDR3 region has 15 residues. Losses at the gene ends were 4 bases for V and 3 bases for J; bases not matched to a gene: 5. Germline V gene sequence: CDR1 SGHAT, CDR2 FQNNGV. TCRdb reanalysed the RT-PCR reads using MiXCR and keeps one entry per CDR3 protein. This sample has about 150,000 distinct CDR3 sequences; 30% to 45% occur once, and the top ten carry 40% to 55%. Sequencing used blood, either unsorted or a sorted T cell fraction (not recorded which). The chain employs TRBV11-2 and TRBJ1-4, with 7 bases aligning to TRBD1. The clonotype originates from a human donor who was either an allogeneic HSCT recipient or a stem cell or donor lymphocyte infusion donor (not recorded which). It is not recorded whose cells these are; they may come from a transplant donor. CDR3 DNA sequence: TGTGCCAGCAGCTCCCGGGACAGCTCTAATGAAAAACTGTTTTTT. Its translation is CASSSRDSSNEKLFF.